The rows below give T cell receptor beta chains drawn from one sample of a study of stem cell transplantation in POMP-related autoinflammatory disease. Generated by immunoSEQ multiplex PCR, the TCRdb table keeps only in-frame clones and is missing some. In the table there are 9,500 to 14,000 clones, more than 75% of which are singletons. Source: CD8+ T cells from PBMCs, taken before stem cell transplantation. The receptors were gathered from a human donor with POMP-related autoinflammation and immune dysregulation (PRAID). The CDR3 runs from the conserved cysteine through the conserved F or W. Fields, in order: J gene, V gene, clone size, D gene, CDR3 length, CDR3 protein, CDR3 DNA. A D gene is named only where the DNA matches it firmly. Clone size is given for some rows only: seen once, a few or many times, or a class if the clone is expanded.

TRBJ2-4 | TRBV4-1 | . | TRBD2 | 17 | CASSHLGRALAKNIQYF | TGCGCCAGCAGCCATCTTGGGAGGGCTTTAGCCAAAAACATTCAGTACTTC
TRBJ2-1 | TRBV30 | . | . | 14 | CAWSRESSYNEQFF | TGTGCCTGGAGCCGCGAAAGCTCCTACAATGAGCAGTTCTTC
TRBJ1-2 | TRBV6-5 | . | . | 15 | CASSDLGQTNYGYTF | TGTGCCAGCAGCGACCTAGGACAGACTAACTATGGCTACACCTTC
TRBJ2-2 | TRBV7-9 | . | . | 14 | CASSRTENTGELFF | TGTGCCAGCAGCCGGACGGAGAACACCGGGGAGCTGTTTTTT
TRBJ1-5 | TRBV18 | . | . | 17 | CASSPTSSLYSNQPQHF | TGTGCCAGCTCACCCACGAGTTCCCTATATAGCAATCAGCCCCAGCATTTT
TRBJ1-2 | TRBV6-6 | . | TRBD1 | 13 | CASRTGTVDGYTF | TGTGCCAGCAGGACCGGGACAGTAGACGGCTACACCTTC
TRBJ2-2 | TRBV28 | . | TRBD1 | 19 | CASSSLDRGTGVNTGELFF | TGTGCCAGCAGTTCTTTAGACAGGGGTACAGGTGTCAACACCGGGGAGCTGTTTTTT
TRBJ2-5 | TRBV13 | . | TRBD2 | 14 | CASSPGTSGETQYF | TGTGCCAGCAGCCCCGGGACTAGCGGGGAGACCCAGTACTTC
TRBJ2-1 | TRBV11-2 | . | TRBD2 | 16 | CASSLDWLAGLSEQFF | TGTGCCAGCAGCTTAGATTGGCTAGCGGGACTTTCTGAGCAGTTCTTC
TRBJ1-5 | TRBV5-1 | . | . | 15 | CASSPTPYSNQPQHF | TGCGCCAGCAGCCCGACCCCATATAGCAATCAGCCCCAGCATTTT
TRBJ1-5 | TRBV19 | . | TRBD1 | 15 | CASSWGTGVNQPQHF | TGTGCCAGTAGTTGGGGGACAGGCGTAAATCAGCCCCAGCATTTT
TRBJ2-7 | TRBV5-6 | . | TRBD1 | 16 | CASSRDRDLLSYEQYF | TGTGCCAGCAGCCGGGACAGGGACCTTCTATCCTACGAGCAGTACTTC
TRBJ2-5 | TRBV19 | . | . | 16 | CASSPQAGPPGETQYF | TGTGCCAGTAGTCCCCAAGCGGGCCCACCAGGCGAGACCCAGTACTTC
TRBJ2-7 | TRBV5-1 | . | . | 15 | CASSVTTAGTYEQYF | TGCGCCAGCAGCGTGACGACCGCGGGAACCTACGAGCAGTACTTC
TRBJ2-3 | TRBV6-5 | . | . | 15 | CASSLGVTSTDTQYF | TGTGCCAGCAGTTTGGGAGTGACTAGCACAGATACGCAGTATTTT
TRBJ2-1 | TRBV9 | . | . | 15 | CASTPDGSSYNEQFF | TGTGCCAGCACCCCGGACGGGAGCTCCTACAATGAGCAGTTCTTC
TRBJ2-1 | TRBV4-1 | once | TRBD2 | 16 | CASSQDRASGGNEQFF | TGCGCCAGCAGCCAAGATAGAGCTAGCGGGGGCAATGAGCAGTTCTTC
TRBJ1-5 | TRBV5-3 | medium-sized | . | 14 | CASSPGRGGQPQHF | TGTGCCAGCAGCCCTGGCAGGGGTGGTCAGCCCCAGCATTTT
TRBJ2-7 | TRBV6-1 | . | TRBD1 | 14 | CASSGWDRDYEQYF | TGTGCCAGCAGTGGCTGGGACAGGGACTACGAGCAGTACTTC
TRBJ1-1 | TRBV30 | . | . | 14 | CAWSVSGGYTEAFF | TGTGCCTGGAGTGTATCGGGGGGCTATACTGAAGCTTTCTTT
TRBJ2-3 | TRBV19 | . | . | 12 | CASGIDRDTQYF | TGTGCCAGTGGGATTGACAGAGATACGCAGTATTTT
TRBJ2-1 | TRBV7-2 | once | TRBD2 | 18 | CASSLFIRRASGYNEQFF | TGTGCCAGCAGCTTATTCATTCGACGGGCTAGCGGATACAATGAGCAGTTCTTC
TRBJ2-3 | TRBV28 | . | . | 15 | CASSLGFFSTDTQYF | TGTGCCAGCAGTTTGGGTTTTTTTAGCACAGATACGCAGTATTTT
TRBJ1-2 | TRBV2 | . | TRBD1 | 16 | CASRESYRGKGYGYTF | TGTGCCAGCAGGGAGAGCTACAGGGGTAAGGGATATGGCTACACCTTC
TRBJ2-7 | TRBV13 | . | . | 14 | CASSPRLDPYEQYF | TGTGCCAGCAGCCCCAGACTGGACCCCTACGAGCAGTACTTC